This TCR beta chain came from a study of T cells in Graves' hyperthyroidism and ophthalmopathy. V dropped 0 bases and J dropped 6; count of bases not matched to a gene: 8. The CDR3 has 15 residues. The germline V gene encodes CDR1 MGHRA and CDR2 YSYEKL. Amplified TCR beta CDR3 regions came from RNA transcripts. The HTBI primer set drove a first-round RT-PCR of the TCR CDR3. TCRdb itself ran the multiplex PCR reads through MiXCR, one entry per CDR3 protein. The sample comprises 340,000 or so distinct CDR3 sequences, over 15% of which are singletons, and around 34% rests with the top ten. This clonotype has only a few counts.

This chain links TRBV4-1 with TRBJ2-7, with 7 bases lining up with TRBD1. Sequencing input: blood. The sequence was obtained from a man aged 25 to 40 with Graves' hyperthyroidism. CDR3 DNA: TGCGCCAGCAGCCAAGACCCTAAGGGACAGCGCGAGCAGTACTTC. It encodes CASSQDPKGQREQYF.